These 14 T cell receptor beta chains originate from one sample sequenced in a study of cytomegalovirus exposure and HLA in healthy donors. The PCR was carried out with 60 Vbeta primers and 13 Jbeta primers. Sequenced by immunoSEQ multiplex PCR; TCRdb stores in-frame clones only, minus some. This repertoire includes about 160,000 clones. Sequencing was performed on PBMCs. These TCRs come from an older woman in good health and CMV-seronegative.

V gene TRBV30 combines with J gene TRBJ1-1, with D maybe TRBD1 (5 bases). V dropped 2 bases and J dropped 7 bases, with 14 bases sitting between them. The germline CDR1 and CDR2 sequences are GTSNPN and SVGIG (reference sequence). The CDR3 has 13 residues. In DNA form, the CDR3 reads TGTGCCTGGAGTATCCTCTCAGGGAATGAAGCTTTCTTT. It encodes CAWSILSGNEAFF. Full variable domain (rest looked up from reference TRBV30 and TRBJ1-1): SQTIHQWPATLVQPVGSPLSLECTVEGTSNPNLYWYRQAAGRGLQLLFYSVGIGQISSEVPQNLSASRPQDRQFILSSKKLLLSDSGFYLCAWSILSGNEAFFGQGTRLTVV.

This sequence joins TRBV2 and TRBJ1-2; D gene unclear. The CDR3 runs to 15 residues. CDR1 and CDR2 from the germline V gene are SNHLY and FYNNEI. The V and J ends lost 0 bases and 4 bases respectively, with 12 bases between them. The CDR3 DNA reads as TGTGCCAGCAGTGAAGCGCGGCAGTTCGGCTATGGCTACACCTTC. Translated, it gives CASSEARQFGYGYTF.

The V gene is TRBV19, the J gene TRBJ1-2, with D perhaps TRBD1 (6 bases). Trimming took 3 bases from V and 7 from J, leaving 24 bases between them. This CDR3 contains 17 residues. Germline CDR1 is LNHDA and CDR2 is SQIVND (reference sequence). The CDR3 here is CASSIGGTGGGGFGYTF. The CDR3, as DNA: TGTGCCAGTAGTATTGGAGGTACGGGGGGCGGCGGATTTGGCTACACCTTC. Together with reference TRBV19 and TRBJ1-2, the CDR3 gives the full variable domain: DGGITQSPKYLFRKEGQNVTLSCEQNLNHDAMYWYRQDPGQGLRLIYYSQIVNDFQKGDIAEGYSVSREKKESFPLTVTSAQKNPTAFYLCASSIGGTGGGGFGYTFGSGTRLTVV.

CDR3 region: CASRAGGGNTEAFF. CDR3 bases: TGTGCCAGCAGGGCAGGGGGCGGAAACACTGAAGCTTTCTTT. This sequence joins TRBV6-6 and TRBJ1-1, with TRBD1 identical over 8 bases. Losses at the gene ends were 6 bases for V and 2 bases for J; bases not matched to a gene: 5. The CDR3 spans 14 residues. Germline values: CDR1 MNHNY, CDR2 SVGAGI (reference sequence).

The rearrangement joins TRBV10-3 to TRBJ1-1; D might be TRBD1 (5 bases). V shed 2 bases and J shed 2 bases, with 12 bases lying between them. Germline values: CDR1 ENHRY, CDR2 SYGVKD. The CDR3 is 15 residues long. CDR3 protein: CAISETGQLNTEAFF. CDR3 DNA: TGTGCCATCAGTGAGACCGGACAACTCAACACTGAAGCTTTCTTT.

This chain uses TRBV15 with TRBJ2-1; D possibly corresponds to TRBD2 (6 bases). V lost 5 bases and J 7 bases, leaving 18 bases between the germline ends. Germline CDR1 LNHNV, CDR2 YYDKDF (reference sequence). The CDR3 length is 15 residues. The chain's CDR3 is CATSSPPEGRNEQFF. The CDR3 DNA reads TGTGCCACCAGCTCACCTCCGGAGGGGCGGAATGAGCAGTTCTTC.

V gene TRBV15 combines with J gene TRBJ1-4; 7 bases are a match to TRBD1. The CDR3 extends over 15 amino acids. The trim removed 2 bases at V and 10 bases at J, leaving 10 bases unmatched. Looked up from germline, CDR1 is LNHNV and CDR2 is YYDKDF (reference sequence). The CDR3 coding sequence is TGTGCCACCAGCAGACTAAGGGACAGCGAACGAAAACTGTTTTTT. As protein: CATSRLRDSERKLFF.

About this clone itself: Additional DNA sequences in this sample encode the identical CDR3. The V call is TRBV7-3, the J call TRBJ2-3, with TRBD1 matching over 7 bases. Germline CDR1 is SGHTA and CDR2 is FQGTGA. CDR3 size: 15 residues. Trimming at V came to 0 bases and at J to 1 base, leaving 1 base not matched to a gene. CDR3 sequence reads: CASSLTGQGTDTQYF. The CDR3 nucleotides are TGTGCCAGCAGCTTAACAGGACAGGGCACAGATACGCAGTATTTT.

V is TRBV5-6 and J is TRBJ2-2, with 9 bases that match TRBD1. Trimming cost V 2 bases and J 0 bases; bases outside gene matches: 5. The length of the CDR3 is 17 residues. Germline CDR1 SGHDT, CDR2 YYEEEE. CDR3: CASSFGQGRANTGELFF. CDR3 sequence (DNA): TGTGCCAGCAGCTTTGGACAGGGGCGAGCGAACACCGGGGAGCTGTTTTTT.

The rearrangement links TRBV5-4 to TRBJ1-1; no clear D. This CDR3 spans 12 amino acids. Germline V CDR1 and CDR2: SGHNT, YYREEE (reference sequence). V gave up 5 bases and J gave up 6 bases, with 11 bases separating them. CDR3 loop: CASRGMEAEAFF. The CDR3 nucleotides are TGTGCCAGCAGGGGGATGGAGGCTGAAGCTTTCTTT. The whole variable domain, filled in from reference TRBV5-4 and TRBJ1-1, reads ETGVTQSPTHLIKTRGQQVTLRCSSQSGHNTVSWYQQALGQGPQFIFQYYREEENGRGNFPPRFSGLQFPNYSSELNVNALELDDSALYLCASRGMEAEAFFGQGTRLTVV.

The chain recombines TRBV18 with TRBJ2-3; 9 positions match TRBD2. The J segment lost 2 bases and the V segment lost 2 bases, leaving 2 bases of the junction unmatched. The CDR3 sequence is 15 residues long. Per germline, CDR1 KGHSH and CDR2 LQKENI. CDR3 sequence reads: CASSPTSGLTDTQYF. The CDR3 DNA reads TGTGCCAGCTCACCAACTAGCGGGCTCACAGATACGCAGTATTTT. The full variable domain, its missing parts supplied by reference TRBV18 and TRBJ2-3, is NAGVMQNPRHLVRRRGQEARLRCSPMKGHSHVYWYRQLPEEGLKFMVYLQKENIIDESGMPKERFSAEFPKEGPSILRIQQVVRGDSAAYFCASSPTSGLTDTQYFGPGTRLTVL.

Here the CDR3 reads CASSPRQGSDQPQHF. The CDR3 DNA reads as TGTGCCAGCAGCCCAAGACAGGGTTCGGATCAGCCCCAGCATTTT. V is TRBV7-2 and J is TRBJ1-5, with TRBD1 matching over 7 bases. V lost 5 bases and J lost 5; bases outside the gene matches: 9. CDR3 length: 15 amino acids. CDR1 and CDR2 (germline): SGHTA, FQGNSA. Using reference TRBV7-2 and TRBJ1-5 for the parts outside the CDR3, the full variable domain is GAGVSQSPSNKVTEKGKDVELRCDPISGHTALYWYRQSLGQGLEFLIYFQGNSAPDKSGLPSDRFSAERTGGSVSTLTIQRTQQEDSAVYLCASSPRQGSDQPQHFGDGTRLSIL.

The chain links TRBV5-1 to TRBJ1-4, with 7 bases matching TRBD1. Per germline, CDR1 SGHRS and CDR2 YFSETQ. V lost 5 bases and J lost 8; bases outside the gene matches: 15. The CDR3 runs to 16 residues. CDR3 sequence (DNA): TGCGCCAGCAGTCCCGGGACAGTCGGTAGTTGGGAAAAACTGTTTTTT. The encoded protein is CASSPGTVGSWEKLFF.

The CDR3 region has the DNA TGTGCCAGCAGCGTAGTGGACAGGGGGTATGTTGAGCAGTTCTTC. This sequence encodes CASSVVDRGYVEQFF. The chain has TRBV9 and TRBJ2-1; 10 bases are shared with TRBD1. The germline CDR1 and CDR2 sequences are SGDLS and YYNGEE. This CDR3 has 15 residues. V shed 0 bases, J shed 9 bases, and the junction held 6 bases outside the gene matches.